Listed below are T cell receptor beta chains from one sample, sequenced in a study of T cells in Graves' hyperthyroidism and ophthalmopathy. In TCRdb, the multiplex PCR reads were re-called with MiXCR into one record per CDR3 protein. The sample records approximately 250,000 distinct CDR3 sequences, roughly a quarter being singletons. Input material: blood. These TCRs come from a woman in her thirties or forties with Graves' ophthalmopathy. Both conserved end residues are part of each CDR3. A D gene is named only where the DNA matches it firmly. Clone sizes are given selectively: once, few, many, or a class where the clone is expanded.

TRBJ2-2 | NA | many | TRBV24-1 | CATSQLDTGELFF | TGTGCCACCAGTCAGTTGGACACCGGGGAGCTGTTTTTT
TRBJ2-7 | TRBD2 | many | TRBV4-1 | CASSQDGSGSSYEQYF | TGCGCCAGCAGCCAAGATGGTAGCGGGAGCTCCTACGAGCAGTACTTC
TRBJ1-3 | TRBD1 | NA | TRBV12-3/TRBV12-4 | CASSFGQGPGNTIYF | TGTGCCAGCAGTTTTGGACAGGGGCCTGGAAACACCATATATTTT
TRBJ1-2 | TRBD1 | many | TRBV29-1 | CSVDWTGADYGYTF | TGCAGCGTCGATTGGACAGGGGCAGACTATGGCTACACCTTC
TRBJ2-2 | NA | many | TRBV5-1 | CASSTGGLGAPGELFF | TGCGCCAGCAGCACAGGCGGATTGGGGGCCCCCGGGGAGCTGTTTTTT
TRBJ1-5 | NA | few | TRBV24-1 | CATSDPPVDQPQHF | TGTGCCACCAGTGATCCCCCGGTCGACCAGCCCCAGCATTTT
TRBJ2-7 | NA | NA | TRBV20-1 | CSAPTENTYEQYF | TGCAGTGCCCCAACCGAGAATACGTACGAGCAGTACTTC
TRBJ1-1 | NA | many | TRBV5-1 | CASSLGLNTEAFF | TGTGCCAGCAGCCTCGGCCTGAACACTGAAGCTTTCTTT
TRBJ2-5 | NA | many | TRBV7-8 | CASSLVGPSGAETQYF | TGTGCCAGCAGCTTAGTAGGCCCGAGCGGAGCAGAGACCCAGTACTTC
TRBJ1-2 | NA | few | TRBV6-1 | CASSYGLNYGYTF | TGTGCCAGCAGTTATGGGCTTAACTATGGCTACACCTTC
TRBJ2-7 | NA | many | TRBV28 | CASSLSGTRSYEQYF | TGTGCCAGCAGTTTATCTGGGACTCGCTCCTACGAGCAGTACTTC
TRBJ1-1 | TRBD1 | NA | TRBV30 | CASNNRDRGNTEAFF | TGTGCCTCAAACAATCGCGACAGGGGGAACACTGAAGCTTTCTTT
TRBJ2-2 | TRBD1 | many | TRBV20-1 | CSAALTGLIGELFF | TGCAGTGCCGCCCTGACAGGGTTGATAGGGGAGCTGTTTTTT
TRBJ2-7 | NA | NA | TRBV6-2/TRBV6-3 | CASSRTASYEQYF | TGTGCCAGCAGTAGGACTGCGTCCTACGAGCAGTACTTC
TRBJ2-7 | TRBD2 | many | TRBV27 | CASSPRTSGTFSYEQYF | TGTGCCAGCAGTCCACGGACTAGCGGGACCTTCTCCTACGAGCAGTACTTC
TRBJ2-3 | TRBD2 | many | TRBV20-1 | CSAREGGGGSTDTQYF | TGCAGTGCTAGAGAAGGCGGGGGGGGTTCCACAGATACGCAGTATTTT
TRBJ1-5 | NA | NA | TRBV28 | CASSPTRDNQPQHF | TGTGCCAGCAGTCCCACCAGGGACAATCAGCCCCAGCATTTT
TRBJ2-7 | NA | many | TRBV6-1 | CASSEAGGGTYEQYF | TGTGCCAGCAGTGAAGCCGGAGGGGGAACCTACGAGCAGTACTTC
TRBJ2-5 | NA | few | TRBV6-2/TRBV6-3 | CASSFFGLSGQETQYF | TGTGCCAGCAGTTTCTTCGGACTTAGCGGTCAAGAGACCCAGTACTTC
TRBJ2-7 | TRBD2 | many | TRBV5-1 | CASSSGLAGGREQYF | TGCGCCAGCAGCTCGGGACTAGCGGGAGGTCGCGAGCAGTACTTC
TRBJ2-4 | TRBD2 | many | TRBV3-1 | CASSRTFRREKQLAKNIQYF | TGTGCCAGCAGCCGCACCTTCCGGCGGGAGAAACAGCTAGCCAAAAACATTCAGTACTTC
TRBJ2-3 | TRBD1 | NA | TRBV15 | CATSSRTGHTDTQYF | TGTGCCACCAGCAGCAGGACAGGGCACACAGATACGCAGTATTTT
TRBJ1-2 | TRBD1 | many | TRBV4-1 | CASSQDRRTGANYGYTF | TGCGCCAGCAGCCAAGACCGTCGGACAGGGGCTAACTATGGCTACACCTTC
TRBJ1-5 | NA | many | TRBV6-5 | CASSYATNQPQHF | TGTGCCAGCAGTTATGCTACCAATCAGCCCCAGCATTTT
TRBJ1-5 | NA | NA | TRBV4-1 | CASSQGPDTSNQPQHF | TGCGCCAGCAGCCAAGGCCCGGACACTAGCAATCAGCCCCAGCATTTT
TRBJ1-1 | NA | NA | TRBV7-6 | CASSFYSGHMNTEAFF | TGTGCCAGCAGCTTTTACTCGGGGCATATGAACACTGAAGCTTTCTTT
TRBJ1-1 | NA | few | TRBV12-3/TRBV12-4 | CASSWGSNTEAFF | TGTGCCAGCTCGTGGGGGAGCAACACTGAAGCTTTCTTT
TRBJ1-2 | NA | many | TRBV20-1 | CSARVQGQGYGYTF | TGCAGTGCTAGAGTACAGGGTCAGGGCTATGGCTACACCTTC
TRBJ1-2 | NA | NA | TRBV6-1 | CASSEQVPYGYTF | TGTGCCAGCAGTGAACAGGTGCCCTATGGCTACACCTTC